This T cell receptor (beta chain) stems from a study of OX40 agonist ivuxolimab in advanced cancers. Concerning the study at large: The costimulatory receptor OX40 (CD134) was targeted by ivuxolimab, a fully human IgG2 agonistic monoclonal antibody. Intravenous ivuxolimab was administered to patients every 2 weeks at six dose levels: 0.01, 0.1, 0.3, 1.5, 3 and 10 mg/kg. Among the approximately 54 dose-escalation patients, around 19 had hepatocellular carcinoma, roughly 15 melanoma, 9 renal cell carcinoma and 9 head and neck cancer. The dose-escalation cohort was about 86% male with a mean age of 60 years, ranging from about 23 to 85. Prior anti-PD-1, anti-PD-L1 or anti-CTLA-4 therapy was permitted, and approximately 41% of dose-escalation patients had received checkpoint inhibitors. Partial responses occurred in three dose-escalation patients, of whom one had hepatocellular carcinoma and two had cutaneous melanoma. The purpose of peripheral TCRbeta sequencing was to test whether ivuxolimab changed TCR sequence diversity and led to clonal T-cell expansion. The monotherapy dose-escalation portion (N of about 50 patients) of the phase I ivuxolimab trial is reported in the paper.

As regards this clone: The target of this receptor is not known. Base-call qualities are not available, and no considerably larger clone is one nucleotide away.

Taken from the germline V gene, the CDR1 and CDR2 loops are SNHLY and FYNNEI. The CDR3 has 15 amino acids, counting the end cysteine and phenylalanine. The DNA shown is the 45-base CDR3, in frame from base 1. Germline trimming amounts to 4 bases on V and 4 bases on J, with 4 as the count of junction bases outside the gene matches. Broader findings and caveats from the paper: The antigen specificity of the clonally expanded peripheral T cells was not determined. After ivuxolimab, more expanded clones were found on average in CD8+ T cells than in CD4+ T cells. In the 0.1-3.0 mg/kg groups, partial responders had among the lowest normalized peripheral clonal expansion, particularly in CD8+ T cells. At doses of 0.1 to 3.0 mg/kg, clonal expansion of both CD4+ and CD8+ blood T cells was observed from baseline to week 6. Low levels of normalized T-cell clonal expansion were also seen in some nonresponding patients.

The trial excluded patients who had a history of autoimmune disease or were on systemic immunosuppression. In every dose cohort, peripheral blood was drawn for TCR sequencing at baseline, cycle 4 day 1, and cycle 7 day 1. Samples were obtained from an open-label, multicenter, first-in-human phase I dose-escalation trial of ivuxolimab. Adults with locally advanced or metastatic melanoma, renal cell carcinoma, hepatocellular carcinoma or head and neck squamous cell carcinoma were enrolled in the trial. CD4+ and CD8+ T cells were sorted separately from peripheral blood before TCR sequencing. Genomic DNA was extracted from sorted cells for sequencing of the TCRbeta CDR3 region. The immunoSEQ Assay was used for sequencing of TCRbeta CDR3 regions. As stored in TCRdb, this immuneACCESS dataset retains in-frame rearrangements with V and J assigned. A fraction of the clones does not appear; measured against another copy, unresolved V genes explain less than half of the discrepancy, and the remainder lacks a known reason. The sample table records about 70,000 clones; around 85% of these occur just once. 5.5% to 7% of the sample goes to the ten largest clones.

Recombination linked TRBV2 to TRBJ1-3; 10 nucleotides in the junction match TRBD1. This receptor was taken from an adult with an advanced solid tumor such as melanoma, head and neck, liver or kidney cancer. Source: CD4+ or CD8+ T cells sorted from blood, taken in a trial of the OX40 agonist ivuxolimab. The DNA sequence is TGTGCCAGCAGTGGACAGGGGGCATCAGGAAACACCATATATTTT. Its protein is CASSGQGASGNTIYF.